This T cell receptor (beta chain) is drawn from a study of monozygotic twins with inflammatory bowel disease. The quantity of total RNA per TCR library was around 3.5 ug. For both chains, the TCRalpha and TCRbeta cDNA went through two nested PCRs of approximately 16 and 10 cycles. TCRdb reprocessed the 5' RACE reads and reports one entry per CDR3 protein, with no DNA. This sample's table has under 350,000 distinct CDR3 sequences. Regarding the study as a whole: Telling different T cell subtypes apart from each other was not possible.

There are 12 residues in the CDR3. Germline CDR1 and CDR2: LNHNV and YYDKDF (reference sequence). As for this clonotype: Its antigen is unknown.

The sequenced sample was blood. The clonotype originates from a human donor with ulcerative colitis or Crohn's disease, or a healthy co-twin of an affected twin (not recorded which). The chain recombines TRBV15 with TRBJ2-5. The CDR3 sequence is CATSRVAETQYF.